This TCR beta chain was found in a study of T-cell reconstitution after alpha-beta-depleted transplantation in children. General study results and limits: Expanded graft clones, several hundred of them, were reportedly the source of alpha-beta T cells about two months after transplant. Counts and diversity of T cells one year after transplant came mostly from newly produced T cells.

For TCRbeta, the library was prepared with unique molecular identifiers. TCRdb redid the calling of the PCR reads with MiXCR, one entry per CDR3 protein. The sample carries about 900,000 distinct CDR3 sequences, around 30% recorded once. This CDR3 is built from 14 residues. The V and J ends lost 4 bases and 4 bases, in that order; junction bases with no gene match: 7. Germline V gene data show CDR1 as SQVTM and CDR2 as ANQGSEA. A word on this clonotype: The antigen remains unidentified.

The TCR was taken from a boy under three years old who had a stem cell transplant for SCID, so the T cells may come from the graft donor. This specimen consisted of PBMCs, mostly from graft donor cells, obtained 360 days after TCRalphabeta/CD19-depleted stem cell transplant. The genes are TRBV29-1 and TRBJ2-1, with TRBD2 identical over 7 bases. The CDR3 sequence: CSVAPAGPYNEQFF. The CDR3 DNA follows: TGCAGCGTTGCTCCAGCGGGACCTTACAATGAGCAGTTCTTC.